This T cell receptor (beta chain) comes out of a study of radiotherapy plus CTLA-4 blockade in lung cancer. Turning to the study itself: Overall, 15% to 20% of patients showed an objective response, while about 30% attained disease control. Study-level results: Blood-borne expansion of tumor-derived TCR clones followed radiotherapy plus ipilimumab.

Only in-frame clones appear in the TCRdb table, and some are missing; sequencing was by immunoSEQ multiplex PCR. The repertoire holds roughly 70,000 clones, around 86% seen once, with roughly two fifths in the top ten. This clone was counted a few times. Its antigen is undetermined. The clonotype comes from a human donor with non-small cell lung cancer that progressed on radiotherapy plus ipilimumab. Sequencing was performed on peripheral blood, taken from a patient treated with radiotherapy plus ipilimumab.

The CDR3 sequence: CASSGGQSIGATEAFF. In nucleotides, the CDR3 is TGTGCCAGCAGCGGGGGACAGTCGATTGGTGCGACTGAAGCTTTCTTT. The V and J genes are TRBV5-6 and TRBJ1-1, with 7 bases identical to TRBD1. Germline V gene sequence: CDR1 SGHDT, CDR2 YYEEEE. The CDR3 is 16 residues long. V was pared by 4 bases and J by 5 bases, with 14 bases of the junction left unmatched.